These 27 T cell receptor beta chains were sequenced from one sample in a study of T cell repertoires in cytomegalovirus infection. One entry per CDR3 protein results from TCRdb running MiXCR on the reads. The table has 510,000 or so distinct CDR3 sequences, about 30% seen once. Source material: PBMCs. Receptors originate from a human donor in good health (CMV status not recorded). Some clones in this sample may be carry-over from other donors' samples.

The chain recombines TRBV28 with TRBJ1-5; D is unresolved. Germline CDR1 is MDHEN and CDR2 is SYDVKM. CDR3 size: 13 residues. The germline V and J ends were trimmed by 1 base and 7 bases, with 8 bases remaining between them. The chain's CDR3 is CASSLSNRQPQHF. The CDR3 DNA sequence: TGTGCCAGCAGTTTATCGAACCGGCAGCCCCAGCATTTT.

A word on this clonotype: Given a much more abundant clone one base away, this may be a read error. The chain recombines TRBV2 with TRBJ2-3, with TRBD2 matching over 9 bases. This CDR3 is built from 16 residues. Germline-derived CDR1 and CDR2 are SNHLY and FYNNEI. CDR3: CASIEVGLASTDTQYF. The CDR3 DNA follows: TGTGCCAGCATTGAAGTCGGACTAGCGAGCACAGATACGCAGTATTTT.

This clonotype was observed many times. V is TRBV7-2 and J is TRBJ2-5; D could derive from TRBD1 or TRBD2 (5 bases each). The V and J ends lost 5 bases and 5 bases respectively, with 12 bases between them. The CDR3 sequence is 13 residues long. Germline CDR1 SGHTA, CDR2 FQGNSA. In DNA, the CDR3 is TGTGCCAGCAGCACCGGGGCTTTCGAGACCCAGTACTTC. Its protein is CASSTGAFETQYF.

The CDR3 reads CASSLVLAESFHYNEQFF. In DNA form, the CDR3 reads TGTGCCAGTAGTTTGGTACTAGCGGAATCATTTCACTACAATGAGCAGTTCTTC. The chain employs TRBV19 and TRBJ2-1, with 8 bases matching TRBD2. The CDR3 is 18 residues long. V was clipped by 5 bases and J by 3 bases; unmatched bases: 15. The germline gives CDR1 LNHDA, CDR2 SQIVND (reference sequence). The full variable domain, with the rest looked up from reference TRBV19 and TRBJ2-1, is DGGITQSPKYLFRKEGQNVTLSCEQNLNHDAMYWYRQDPGQGLRLIYYSQIVNDFQKGDIAEGYSVSREKKESFPLTVTSAQKNPTAFYLCASSLVLAESFHYNEQFFGPGTRLTVL.

The chain links TRBV2 to TRBJ2-1; the match to TRBD1 covers 7 bases. Germline CDR1 and CDR2: SNHLY and FYNNEI. This CDR3 is 13 amino acids long. The ends lost 7 bases at V and 5 bases at J; junction bases unmatched: 5. CDR3 protein: CASTLDRNNEQFF. The DNA of the CDR3 is TGTGCCAGCACCCTGGACAGGAACAATGAGCAGTTCTTC.

The chain links TRBV7-2 to TRBJ2-3, with 9 nucleotides matching TRBD2. The CDR3 consists of 17 residues. Trimming at V came to 1 base and at J to 5 bases, leaving 10 bases not matched to a gene. Germline-derived CDR1 and CDR2 are SGHTA and FQGNSA. The CDR3 sequence: CASSLVGAGGNIDTQYF. The CDR3, as DNA: TGTGCCAGCAGCTTAGTGGGAGCGGGAGGAAATATAGATACGCAGTATTTT.

The chain uses TRBV11-2 and TRBJ1-1, with 7 bases lining up with TRBD1. The CDR3 runs 14 residues. Germline V gene data show CDR1 as SGHAT and CDR2 as FQNNGV. Trimming at V came to 4 bases and at J to 6 bases, leaving 8 bases not matched to a gene. CDR3 sequence (DNA): TGTGCCAGCAGCTCACTGACAGGGCGGGCTGAAGCTTTCTTT. Protein sequence: CASSSLTGRAEAFF.

The genes are TRBV6-1 and TRBJ1-3, with 8 nucleotides matching TRBD1. This CDR3 comprises 20 residues. Germline loops: CDR1 MNHNS, CDR2 SASEGT. Losses at the gene ends were 5 bases for V and 0 bases for J; bases not matched to a gene: 18. The CDR3 loop reads CASSPGRGRGFGSSGNTIYF. CDR3 coding DNA: TGTGCCAGCAGTCCAGGCAGGGGGCGCGGGTTTGGGAGCTCTGGAAACACCATATATTTT.

This clonotype is medium-sized. J is TRBJ2-3 and V is TRBV11-2, with 7 positions matching TRBD1. This CDR3 contains 15 residues. V lost 2 bases to trimming and J lost 1 base; unmatched junction nucleotides: 3. Germline values: CDR1 SGHAT, CDR2 FQNNGV. The CDR3 loop reads CASSLNRGRTDTQYF. For the CDR3, the DNA is TGTGCCAGCAGCTTAAACAGGGGTCGCACAGATACGCAGTATTTT.

The chain combines TRBV6-2 or TRBV6-3 with TRBJ2-1; 9 bases agree with TRBD2. Germline V CDR1 and CDR2: MNHEY, SVGEGT. The trim removed 6 bases at V and 7 bases at J, leaving 10 bases unmatched. CDR3 length equals 15 residues. The chain's CDR3 is CASRGTSPLGNEQFF. CDR3 nucleotide sequence: TGTGCCAGCAGGGGGACTAGCCCTCTCGGTAATGAGCAGTTCTTC.

The chain couples TRBV20-1 to TRBJ2-3; 7 bases are a match to TRBD1. Germline V gives CDR1 DFQATT, CDR2 SNEGSKA (reference sequence). Losses at the gene ends were 5 bases for V and 0 bases for J; bases not matched to a gene: 8. The CDR3 consists of 15 residues. The CDR3 loop reads CSAYTTGASTDTQYF. CDR3 nucleotide sequence: TGCAGTGCTTATACAACAGGGGCTAGCACAGATACGCAGTATTTT.

This clonotype has only a few counts. The chain carries TRBV28 and TRBJ2-1; D gene ambiguous. The CDR3 totals 15 residues. Looked up from germline, CDR1 is MDHEN and CDR2 is SYDVKM. The V end was cut by 6 bases, the J end by 6 bases, with 18 bases between. The CDR3 is CASRSGPTYGNEQFF. The DNA for the CDR3 is TGTGCCAGCAGATCGGGCCCCACCTACGGCAATGAGCAGTTCTTC.

This clonotype was counted a few times. V gene TRBV11-2 combines with J gene TRBJ2-3; 10 nucleotides match TRBD2. Germline V CDR1 and CDR2: SGHAT, FQNNGV. The ends lost 5 bases at V and 0 bases at J; junction bases unmatched: 8. This CDR3 has 17 amino acids. CDR3 sequence: CASSHPLAGESTDTQYF. CDR3 coding DNA: TGTGCCAGCAGCCACCCCCTAGCGGGAGAGAGCACAGATACGCAGTATTTT.

This sequence joins TRBV12-3 or TRBV12-4 and TRBJ2-5; 8 bases are shared with TRBD2. Trimming removed 6 bases from V and 3 bases from J; junction bases left unmatched: 9. The CDR3 length is 15 residues. DNA for the CDR3: TGTGCCAGCAGCTACCGGGAGGGCCTTAAAGAGACCCAGTACTTC. Protein product: CASSYREGLKETQYF.

This chain uses TRBV6-5 with TRBJ2-7, with 7 bases that match TRBD2. The V segment lost 2 bases and the J segment 6 bases; nucleotides outside the gene matches: 10. Germline CDR1 reads MNHEY; CDR2 reads SVGAGI. This CDR3 contains 15 residues. CDR3 bases: TGTGCCAGCAGTTACCAATTGGCGGGAGTAAGCGAGCAGTACTTC. This translates into CASSYQLAGVSEQYF.

The chain combines TRBV10-3 with TRBJ2-1; 11 nucleotides match TRBD2. The CDR3 is made up of 15 amino acids. Trimming cost V 6 bases and J 7 bases; bases outside gene matches: 8. The germline V gene has CDR1 ENHRY and CDR2 SYGVKD. CDR3 in amino acids: CAIRDIAGGRNEQFF. In nucleotides, the CDR3 is TGTGCCATCAGAGATATAGCGGGAGGGCGGAATGAGCAGTTCTTC.

This clonotype has a handful of counts. The V and J genes are TRBV6-6 and TRBJ1-1; D is possibly TRBD1 (6 bases). In germline, CDR1 is MNHNY, CDR2 SVGAGI (reference sequence). The CDR3 sequence is 14 residues long. The V gene lost 6 bases and the J gene lost 9 bases, with 20 bases spanning the gap. The CDR3 reads CASSPLQGSDKAFF. The CDR3 DNA sequence: TGTGCCAGCAGCCCTTTACAGGGCAGTGATAAAGCTTTCTTT.

This clonotype showed up just a few times. V and J are TRBV29-1 and TRBJ2-5; TRBD2 matches 16 bases. The CDR3 has 14 amino acids. J lost 2 bases, V lost 6 bases, and 0 bases had no gene match. Looked up from germline, CDR1 is SQVTM and CDR2 is ANQGSEA. CDR3 loop: CSVGLAGGQETQYF. In nucleotides, the CDR3 is TGCAGCGTGGGACTAGCGGGAGGGCAAGAGACCCAGTACTTC.

J is TRBJ1-4 and V is TRBV28; possibly TRBD1 for D (6 bases). With 4 bases removed from V and 11 bases from J, the gap between germline ends came to 20 bases. CDR3 length equals 15 residues. Germline V lookup: CDR1 MDHEN, CDR2 SYDVKM. CDR3 DNA sequence: TGTGCCAGCAGTTCACAGGGTTTCGCTGAGTTGAAACTGTTTTTT. Its protein is CASSSQGFAELKLFF.

This clonotype was counted at least ten times. V is TRBV7-2 and J is TRBJ1-2, with D tentatively TRBD1 (5 bases). V dropped 5 bases and J dropped 2 bases, with 18 bases sitting between them. The CDR3 consists of 16 residues. CDR1 and CDR2 (germline): SGHTA, FQGNSA. The CDR3 is CASSPSQIGGNYGYTF. CDR3 in DNA: TGTGCCAGCAGCCCGTCACAAATTGGGGGGAACTATGGCTACACCTTC.

This clonotype has only a few counts. The chain links TRBV25-1 to TRBJ1-5; the D gene is possibly TRBD1 (6 bases). There are 18 residues in the CDR3. Germline CDR1 reads MGHDK; CDR2 reads SYGVNS. Trimming cost V 9 bases and J 9 bases, with 33 bases left between them. The CDR3 region is CASLKGGGLYGSWVPQHF. The DNA of the CDR3 is TGTGCCAGTCTTAAAGGGGGGGGGCTTTATGGGAGTTGGGTGCCCCAGCATTTT.

This chain uses TRBV12-3 or TRBV12-4 with TRBJ2-5, with D unresolved. The CDR3 consists of 14 residues. Deletions cut 6 bases from V and 1 base from J, with 12 bases between. CDR3 loop: CASSPKVIQETQYF. The CDR3 DNA reads as TGTGCCAGCAGCCCAAAGGTGATCCAAGAGACCCAGTACTTC.

The rearrangement joins TRBV4-3 to TRBJ1-2; D is ambiguous. Trimming removed 0 bases at V and 4 bases at J, with 15 bases between. In germline, CDR1 is LGHNA, CDR2 YSLEER. The CDR3 runs 16 residues. CDR3 in amino acids: CASSQDWVGQSYGYTF. DNA of the CDR3: TGCGCCAGCAGCCAAGATTGGGTAGGGCAGAGCTATGGCTACACCTTC.

This clonotype came up a few times. The chain links TRBV7-9 to TRBJ2-7; D is unclear. Germline V gives CDR1 SEHNR, CDR2 FQNEAQ (reference sequence). The V end was cut by 2 bases, the J end by 10 bases, with 15 bases between. The CDR3 runs 13 residues. The CDR3 sequence is CASSLNGPPHQYF. In nucleotides, the CDR3 is TGTGCCAGCAGCTTAAACGGACCCCCGCACCAGTACTTC.

The chain couples TRBV6-6 to TRBJ2-2; no definite D call. The CDR3 is 14 residues long. V lost 3 bases and J lost 6, with 11 bases in between. Germline V CDR1 and CDR2: MNHNY, SVGAGI (reference sequence). The CDR3 region is CASSYKGFAGELFF. Here the CDR3 DNA reads TGTGCCAGCAGTTATAAGGGTTTTGCCGGGGAGCTGTTTTTT.

The chain carries TRBV6-5 and TRBJ1-1; D is undetermined. This CDR3 region has 14 residues. Germline V gene data show CDR1 as MNHEY and CDR2 as SVGAGI. V was shortened by 6 bases and J by 7 bases, with 18 bases between the two germline ends. The CDR3 region has the DNA TGTGCCAGCAGACTCGGGAGGGAAAGGAGTGAAGCTTTCTTT. The encoded protein is CASRLGRERSEAFF.

This clonotype was recorded at least ten times. This chain links TRBV7-2 with TRBJ2-7, with D unclear. The CDR3 has 13 amino acids. Deletions cut 0 bases from V and 6 bases from J, with 9 bases between. Germline V CDR1 and CDR2: SGHTA, FQGNSA. The chain's CDR3 is CASSLASAVEQYF. The CDR3 region has the DNA TGTGCCAGCAGCTTAGCGAGTGCGGTCGAGCAGTACTTC.